Below are 27 T cell receptor beta chains sequenced from a single sample in a study of T cell responses to AZD1222 COVID-19 vaccine. Measured with immunoSEQ multiplex PCR; TCRdb has only the in-frame clones, and not every one. Among 100,000 to 150,000 clones listed, about nine tenths were seen once. Specimen: peripheral blood, collected on day 0 of AZD1222 vaccination. The origin of the receptors is an adult in good health.

The chain uses TRBV2 and TRBJ1-2; 10 bases align to TRBD1. Germline V gene lookup returns CDR1 SNHLY and CDR2 FYNNEI. With V trimmed by 4 bases and J by 4 bases, 3 bases remained unmatched. The CDR3 covers 14 residues. Here the CDR3 reads CASSGGQGLYGYTF. In DNA form, the CDR3 reads TGTGCCAGCAGTGGGGGACAGGGGCTCTATGGCTACACCTTC.

The rearrangement uses TRBV24-1 and TRBJ2-3; TRBD1 matches at 7 bases. The V segment lost 7 bases and the J segment 4 bases; nucleotides outside the gene matches: 10. Germline-derived CDR1 and CDR2 are KGHDR and SFDVKD. The CDR3 loop spans 15 amino acids. The CDR3 DNA reads TGTGCCACCAGCCGCGACAGGGACATTTCAGATACGCAGTATTTT. Its translation is CATSRDRDISDTQYF.

The chain carries TRBV29-1 and TRBJ1-1, with a tentative D call TRBD1 (6 bases). Germline CDR1 is SQVTM and CDR2 is ANQGSEA. The CDR3 runs 9 residues. V was trimmed by 6 bases and J by 11 bases, leaving 10 bases between them. CDR3 in DNA: TGCAGCGTGGAGGGGGGTGCTTTCTTT. Protein: CSVEGGAFF.

This chain connects TRBV7-9 to TRBJ1-6; possibly TRBD1 for D (6 bases). The CDR3 spans 13 residues. Germline V lookup: CDR1 SEHNR, CDR2 FQNEAQ (reference sequence). The ends were cut back, 4 bases at V and 8 bases at J, with 9 bases in the middle. The CDR3 DNA follows: TGTGCCAGCAGCTCTAACAGGGATTCACCCCTCCACTTT. Translated, it gives CASSSNRDSPLHF.

The chain has TRBV7-9 and TRBJ1-6; D ambiguous. Germline V gives CDR1 SEHNR, CDR2 FQNEAQ (reference sequence). With 5 bases removed from V and 4 bases from J, the gap between germline ends came to 15 bases. This CDR3 contains 16 residues. Here the CDR3 reads CASSPPGRSYNSPLHF. The CDR3 region has the DNA TGTGCCAGCAGCCCTCCCGGACGGAGTTATAATTCACCCCTCCACTTT.

The chain joins TRBV3-1 (or the pseudogene TRBV3-2) to TRBJ1-2, with 9 nucleotides matching TRBD1. The V gene's germline CDR1 is LGHDT and CDR2 YNNKEL (reference sequence). V shed 5 bases and J 4 bases; nucleotides not matched to a gene: 8. The CDR3 runs 15 residues. The CDR3 region has the DNA TGTGCCAGCAGCAGGCCGGGACAGGGTTTCTATGGCTACACCTTC. Its protein is CASSRPGQGFYGYTF.

The chain couples TRBV28 to TRBJ2-7; 11 bases match TRBD2. This CDR3 region has 13 residues. Per the germline V gene, CDR1 is MDHEN and CDR2 is SYDVKM. Trimming cost V 8 bases and J 4 bases; bases outside gene matches: 4. The CDR3 region is CASLAGGFYEQYF. CDR3 nucleotides: TGTGCCAGCCTAGCGGGGGGCTTTTACGAGCAGTACTTC.

The V and J genes are TRBV5-6 and TRBJ1-1; D is unresolved. V dropped 1 base and J dropped 0 bases, with 7 bases sitting between them. Germline CDR1 is SGHDT and CDR2 is YYEEEE. This CDR3 spans 14 amino acids. The CDR3 region has the DNA TGTGCCAGCAGCTTGATAGATATGAACACTGAAGCTTTCTTT. It is translated as CASSLIDMNTEAFF.

This chain's CDR3 is CASRVDRSYNSPLHF. DNA of the CDR3: TGTGCCAGCAGAGTTGACAGGTCCTATAATTCACCCCTCCACTTT. J is TRBJ1-6 and V is TRBV2; tentative D call: TRBD1 (6 bases). The CDR3 sequence is 15 residues long. The V end lost 6 bases, the J end lost 1 base, and 10 bases lay between the germline ends. Germline V CDR1 and CDR2: SNHLY, FYNNEI.

This chain connects TRBV28 to TRBJ1-4, with D possibly TRBD1 on 6 matching bases. The V and J ends lost 1 base and 2 bases respectively, with 11 bases between them. The CDR3 spans 16 residues. From germline, CDR1 is MDHEN and CDR2 SYDVKM. The DNA for the CDR3 is TGTGCCAGCAGTTTATTTAGGGGGATCACTAATGAAAAACTGTTTTTT. Translating gives CASSLFRGITNEKLFF.

This chain uses TRBV9 with TRBJ2-1, with TRBD2 matching over 14 bases. V lost 2 bases and J lost 7; bases outside the gene matches: 2. Germline values: CDR1 SGDLS, CDR2 YYNGEE. The CDR3 loop spans 15 amino acids. The CDR3 region has the DNA TGTGCCAGCAGCGTTGGGACTAGCGGGGGAAATGAGCAGTTCTTC. It yields the protein CASSVGTSGGNEQFF. Looking up the rest from reference TRBV9 and TRBJ2-1 gives the full variable domain: DSGVTQTPKHLITATGQRVTLRCSPRSGDLSVYWYQQSLDQGLQFLIQYYNGEERAKGNILERFSAQQFPDLHSELNLSSLELGDSALYFCASSVGTSGGNEQFFGPGTRLTVL.

The chain carries TRBV7-2 and TRBJ2-3; 10 bases are shared with TRBD2. The germline V gene encodes CDR1 SGHTA and CDR2 FQGNSA. CDR3 length: 16 residues. With V trimmed by 2 bases and J by 1 base, 3 bases remained unmatched. CDR3 nucleotide sequence: TGTGCCAGCAGCTTATTCAGCGGGGGGGGCACAGATACGCAGTATTTT. It translates to CASSLFSGGGTDTQYF.

This clone has only a few counts. The gene calls are TRBV9 and TRBJ1-4; unclear D gene. Germline V CDR1 and CDR2: SGDLS, YYNGEE. The CDR3 extends over 13 amino acids. V dropped 4 bases and J dropped 4 bases, with 8 bases sitting between them. The CDR3 bases are TGTGCCAGCAGCCCAGGCGATAATGAAAAACTGTTTTTT. Its translation: CASSPGDNEKLFF.

V gene TRBV7-2 combines with J gene TRBJ1-5; possible D gene TRBD1, 5 bases. Trimming left V 3 bases short and J 6 bases short, with 9 bases between. Germline V lookup: CDR1 SGHTA, CDR2 FQGNSA. The CDR3 consists of 13 residues. DNA for the CDR3: TGTGCCAGCAGCTTCGACAGATTTCAGCCCCAGCATTTT. Protein: CASSFDRFQPQHF.

The V call is TRBV7-2, the J call TRBJ2-7; D is possibly TRBD2 (5 bases). Trimming took off 7 bases at V and 3 bases at J, with 22 bases between the two ends. The germline CDR1 and CDR2 sequences are SGHTA and FQGNSA. The CDR3 consists of 16 residues. The CDR3 loop reads CASIPDRTSRGYEQYF. The CDR3 DNA is TGTGCCAGCATCCCAGACCGGACTTCCCGCGGCTACGAGCAGTACTTC.

The chain uses TRBV4-3 and TRBJ1-4; 7 bases match TRBD1. This CDR3 contains 17 residues. CDR1 and CDR2 (germline): LGHNA, YSLEER. The V segment lost 0 bases and the J segment 4 bases; nucleotides outside the gene matches: 8. CDR3: CASSQDGDSRFNEKLFF. The CDR3 DNA is TGCGCCAGCAGCCAAGACGGGGACAGCAGGTTTAATGAAAAACTGTTTTTT.

The chain couples TRBV6-5 to TRBJ2-2; 8 bases match TRBD2. The CDR3 spans 15 residues. Germline CDR1 MNHEY, CDR2 SVGAGI. V shed 5 bases and J 7 bases; nucleotides not matched to a gene: 9. The CDR3 nucleotides are TGTGCCAGCAGTCTTGTAGCGGGGTCCCGCGGGGAGCTGTTTTTT. It encodes CASSLVAGSRGELFF.

This rearrangement joins TRBV6-2 or TRBV6-3 to TRBJ1-5; TRBD1 matches 7 bases. J was trimmed by 0 bases and V by 7 bases; bases with no gene match: 12. The CDR3 covers 17 residues. CDR1 MNHEY and CDR2 SVGEGT come from the germline V gene. The CDR3 sequence is CASTPRQGGYSNQPQHF. Written as DNA, the CDR3 is TGTGCCAGCACCCCAAGGCAGGGGGGGTATAGCAATCAGCCCCAGCATTTT.

The V gene is TRBV11-2, the J gene TRBJ2-2; D tentatively reads TRBD1 or TRBD2 (5 bases each). Germline CDR1 SGHAT, CDR2 FQNNGV. CDR3 length: 15 amino acids. Trimming left V 2 bases short and J 6 bases short, with 13 bases between. The DNA for the CDR3 is TGTGCCAGCAGCTTAAGCCGGGGCGCGGCCGGGGAGCTGTTTTTT. Translation: CASSLSRGAAGELFF.

The table lists this clone with a count of one. The V and J genes are TRBV5-6 and TRBJ1-2; tentatively, D is TRBD1 (5 bases). CDR1 and CDR2 from the germline V gene are SGHDT and YYEEEE. The CDR3 covers 13 residues. The ends were cut back, 3 bases at V and 8 bases at J, with 14 bases in the middle. CDR3 coding DNA: TGTGCCAGCAGCTCCAGGGTTGTAGGAGGCTACACCTTC. Translation gives CASSSRVVGGYTF.

The CDR3, as DNA: TGCGCCAGCAGTCTGGGGGCGGCAAATTCACCCCTCCACTTT. Its translation is CASSLGAANSPLHF. The chain uses TRBV5-1 and TRBJ1-6; D is possibly TRBD1 (6 bases). V was shortened by 5 bases and J by 7 bases, with 13 bases between the two germline ends. The CDR3 sequence is 14 residues long. Germline V gene data show CDR1 as SGHRS and CDR2 as YFSETQ.

This rearrangement joins TRBV7-2 to TRBJ2-7; D remains ambiguous. CDR3 length: 11 amino acids. Trimming took off 5 bases at V and 3 bases at J, with 5 bases between the two ends. Looked up from germline, CDR1 is SGHTA and CDR2 is FQGNSA. The CDR3 sequence is CASSIHYEQYF. The CDR3 DNA reads TGTGCCAGCAGCATTCACTACGAGCAGTACTTC.

This rearrangement joins TRBV7-2 to TRBJ1-3; tentatively, D is TRBD1 (6 bases). Germline CDR1 is SGHTA and CDR2 is FQGNSA. V shed 5 bases and J shed 0 bases, with 14 bases lying between them. The length of the CDR3 is 16 residues. The CDR3 protein is CASSPQQGSSGNTIYF. The CDR3 DNA reads as TGTGCCAGCAGCCCTCAACAGGGATCCTCTGGAAACACCATATATTTT.

The genes are TRBV21-1 and TRBJ1-2; TRBD1, the table's D call, lacks a check against the DNA. TRBV21-1 is an annotated pseudogene. The CDR3 is 15 residues long. The CDR3 sequence: CASSNSRDTYYGYTF. DNA for the CDR3: TGTGCCAGCAGCAACTCCCGGGACACCTACTATGGCTACACCTTC.

CDR3 sequence reads: CASSLGQFSGNTIYF. The CDR3 region has the DNA TGTGCCAGCAGCTTAGGGCAGTTCAGCGGAAACACCATATATTTT. The chain couples TRBV7-9 to TRBJ1-3; D gene unclear. There are 15 residues in the CDR3. CDR1 is SEHNR and CDR2 is FQNEAQ in the germline V gene (reference sequence). V was trimmed by 1 base and J by 4 bases, leaving 11 bases between them.

The chain joins TRBV11-2 to TRBJ2-5; the match to TRBD2 covers 9 bases. The germline CDR1 and CDR2 sequences are SGHAT and FQNNGV. The junction had 15 bases not matched to a gene; V was cut back by 5 bases and J by 5 bases. This CDR3 spans 17 amino acids. Here the CDR3 reads CASSPRRGLAPGETQYF. The CDR3 bases are TGTGCCAGCAGCCCCCGCCGCGGACTAGCGCCGGGGGAGACCCAGTACTTC.

V usage is TRBV18 and J usage is TRBJ1-1; D not certain. The CDR3 sequence is 19 residues long. Deletions cut 4 bases from V and 0 bases from J, with 24 bases between. Germline CDR1 and CDR2: KGHSH and LQKENI. CDR3 loop: CASSLTYIKWTEMNTEAFF. The CDR3 nucleotides read TGTGCCAGCTCACTAACCTATATAAAATGGACCGAGATGAACACTGAAGCTTTCTTT. Filled out from reference TRBV18 and TRBJ1-1, the complete variable domain reads NAGVMQNPRHLVRRRGQEARLRCSPMKGHSHVYWYRQLPEEGLKFMVYLQKENIIDESGMPKERFSAEFPKEGPSILRIQQVVRGDSAAYFCASSLTYIKWTEMNTEAFFGQGTRLTVV.